Listed below are T cell receptor beta chains from one sample, sequenced in a study of T cell changes during pregnancy in multiple sclerosis. Only in-frame clones appear in the TCRdb table, and some are missing; sequencing was by immunoSEQ multiplex PCR. The sample consists of about 56,000 clones, 80% to 95% of them appearing once. Specimen: CD4+ T cells from peripheral blood mononuclear cells, collected in the third trimester of pregnancy. The receptors were gathered from a female donor with multiple sclerosis, enrolled in a pregnancy study. CDR3s include the opening cysteine and the closing phenylalanine or tryptophan. Fields, in order: V gene, D gene, clone size, J gene, CDR3 length, CDR3 protein, CDR3 DNA. The D gene is left open where the match is weak. The listing skips clone size in some rows; elsewhere it reads once, few, many or a size class.

>TRBV25-1|TRBD1|-|TRBJ1-1|14
CASSKRQGGTEAFF
TGTGCCAGCAGTAAAAGACAGGGCGGCACTGAAGCTTTCTTT
>TRBV6-1|-|-|TRBJ1-4|16
CASSETGVATNEKLFF
TGTGCCAGCAGTGAGACAGGAGTAGCAACTAATGAAAAACTGTTTTTT
>TRBV9|TRBD1|-|TRBJ1-2|15
CASNNLGQGAVGYTF
TGTGCCAGCAACAACTTGGGACAGGGGGCTGTCGGCTACACCTTC
>TRBV9|TRBD1|-|TRBJ2-1|17
CASSAHTGTGGNNEQFF
TGTGCCAGCAGCGCTCACACCGGGACAGGGGGAAACAATGAGCAGTTCTTC
>TRBV7-3|-|once|TRBJ2-3|18
CASSLPEWGTAGTDTQYF
TGTGCCAGCAGCTTACCTGAATGGGGGACGGCGGGGACAGATACGCAGTATTTT
>TRBV15|-|-|TRBJ1-5|13
CATAGDSNQPQHF
TGTGCCACTGCAGGCGATAGCAATCAGCCCCAGCATTTT
>TRBV9|TRBD1|-|TRBJ1-1|15
CASSTQGQGNTEAFF
TGTGCCAGCAGCACCCAGGGACAGGGCAACACTGAAGCTTTCTTT
>TRBV15|TRBD2|once|TRBJ2-3|17
CATSREPGGGRTDTQYF
TGTGCCACCAGCAGAGAACCCGGGGGGGGAAGAACAGATACGCAGTATTTT
>TRBV12-5|TRBD1|-|TRBJ2-1|16
CASGLYRGEGNNEQFF
TGTGCTAGTGGTTTGTACAGGGGAGAAGGGAACAATGAGCAGTTCTTC
>TRBV18|-|-|TRBJ1-4|15
CASSPRWGVNEKLFF
TGTGCCAGCTCACCTCGGTGGGGGGTGAATGAAAAACTGTTTTTT
>TRBV5-4|TRBD1|-|TRBJ2-1|16
CASSVQGAGSYNEQFF
TGTGCCAGCAGCGTGCAGGGGGCTGGATCCTACAATGAGCAGTTCTTC
>TRBV9|-|-|TRBJ1-4|14
CASSPAGAREKLFF
TGTGCCAGCAGCCCTGCAGGGGCGAGAGAAAAACTGTTTTTT
>TRBV7-9|-|once|TRBJ1-1|13
CASSPGLNTEAFF
TGTGCCAGCAGCCCGGGGTTGAACACTGAAGCTTTCTTT
>TRBV19|TRBD1|-|TRBJ1-1|14
CASSGQGGDTEAFF
TGTGCCAGTAGTGGACAGGGGGGAGACACTGAAGCTTTCTTT
>TRBV21-1|-|-|TRBJ1-3|16
CASPKKKTGEGNTIYF
TGTGCCAGCCCCAAAAAGAAGACAGGGGAAGGAAACACCATATATTTT
>TRBV9|TRBD1|-|TRBJ2-7|16
CASSVAEDRGSYEQYF
TGTGCCAGCAGCGTAGCCGAGGACAGGGGATCCTACGAGCAGTACTTC
>TRBV2|-|-|TRBJ2-2|15
CASGEGGLATGELFF
TGTGCCTCAGGGGAGGGGGGCCTAGCCACCGGGGAGCTGTTTTTT
>TRBV10-3|TRBD2|few|TRBJ2-5|15
CAISPDGGAGETQYF
TGTGCCATCAGTCCGGACGGGGGGGCCGGGGAGACCCAGTACTTC
>TRBV4-2|-|-|TRBJ1-3|14
CASSQELSGNTIYF
TGTGCCAGCAGCCAAGAACTCTCTGGAAACACCATATATTTT
>TRBV19|TRBD2|-|TRBJ2-1|15
CASTASGGYWNEQFF
TGTGCCAGTACGGCTAGCGGGGGTTACTGGAATGAGCAGTTCTTC
>TRBV12-5|TRBD1|-|TRBJ1-5|16
CASGYGQGILIKPQHF
TGTGCTAGTGGCTACGGACAGGGAATTCTCATTAAGCCCCAGCATTTT
>TRBV14|-|-|TRBJ1-2|13
CASSPGISYGYTF
TGTGCCAGCAGCCCCGGGATCTCTTATGGCTACACCTTC
>TRBV5-1|TRBD1|-|TRBJ1-1|18
CASSLIPGQGSLRTEAFF
TGCGCCAGCAGCTTGATTCCGGGACAGGGGTCCTTGAGGACTGAAGCTTTCTTT
>TRBV19|TRBD1|-|TRBJ1-1|15
CASSSPGTANTEAFF
TGTGCCAGTAGTTCCCCCGGGACAGCCAACACTGAAGCTTTCTTT
>TRBV9|TRBD2|-|TRBJ2-3|16
CASSGSLLRGEDTQYF
TGTGCCAGCAGCGGGAGCCTCTTGCGGGGGGAAGATACGCAGTATTTT
>TRBV5-1|TRBD1|-|TRBJ1-2|14
CASGRDSLNYGYTF
TGCGCCAGCGGCCGGGACAGCCTCAACTATGGCTACACCTTC
>TRBV18|TRBD1|-|TRBJ2-3|14
CASSGQGALGTQYF
TGTGCCAGCTCTGGACAGGGGGCGCTTGGTACGCAGTATTTT
>TRBV15|-|-|TRBJ2-2|15
CATSRSGAGTGELFF
TGTGCCACCAGCAGGTCAGGCGCGGGAACCGGGGAGCTGTTTTTT
>TRBV4-2|TRBD1|once|TRBJ2-7|14
CASSQDLGTGEKYF
TGTGCCAGCAGCCAAGATCTTGGGACAGGGGAAAAGTACTTC
>TRBV19|TRBD2|-|TRBJ2-3|15
CASSIVAGATDTQYF
TGTGCCAGTAGTATTGTAGCGGGGGCCACAGATACGCAGTATTTT
>TRBV9|TRBD2|-|TRBJ2-5|16
CASSVGGGRGQETQYF
TGTGCCAGCAGCGTAGGGGGAGGGCGGGGCCAAGAGACCCAGTACTTC
>TRBV4-1|-|-|TRBJ2-5|11
CASSQAETQYF
TGCGCCAGCAGCCAAGCGGAGACCCAGTACTTC
>TRBV9|-|-|TRBJ2-1|15
CASRDSKGGNNEQFF
TGTGCCAGCAGGGACAGTAAGGGGGGGAACAATGAGCAGTTCTTC
>TRBV5-5|-|-|TRBJ2-7|14
CASSSALSSYEQYF
TGTGCCAGCAGCAGCGCTCTCAGCTCCTACGAGCAGTACTTC
>TRBV2|TRBD1|-|TRBJ2-1|14
CASTGQTLANEQFF
TGTGCCAGCACGGGACAGACCCTGGCGAATGAGCAGTTCTTC
>TRBV9|TRBD1|-|TRBJ2-3|15
CASSVDRGSKDTQYF
TGTGCCAGCAGCGTCGACAGGGGGAGTAAAGATACGCAGTATTTT